The present entry profiles one TCR beta chain with its context. Its antigen target is currently unknown. No per-base quality is available; no much larger clone lies one base away. The sample originates from a study of technical replicates of blood from several donors (TCRdb year 2017). Counted from cysteine to phenylalanine, this CDR3 has 14 amino acids. The entry retains the CDR3 DNA only, 42 bases that are in frame from base 1. Trimming takes 0 bases from V and 4 bases from J, and the germline ends sit 8 bases apart. CDR1 ENHRY and CDR2 SYGVKD are derived from the germline V gene. Libraries were built with the immunoSEQ multiplex PCR assay. This is the immuneACCESS table as TCRdb keeps it, with only in-frame sequences that have V and J called. A part of the clones is gone; compared with another copy, unresolved V genes explain less than half, and the rest is unexplained. The sample table shows some 15,000 clones, and over 75% are seen once. Around 12% of the sample rests with the top ten.

This clonotype was obtained from a human donor in good health. The V and J segments used are TRBV10-3 and TRBJ2-3; the best D guess is TRBD1, with 6 bases matching. The source material was PBMCs. The sequence in DNA is TGTGCCATCAGTGAGTCGGACAGACCAGATACGCAGTATTTT. Its translation is CAISESDRPDTQYF.